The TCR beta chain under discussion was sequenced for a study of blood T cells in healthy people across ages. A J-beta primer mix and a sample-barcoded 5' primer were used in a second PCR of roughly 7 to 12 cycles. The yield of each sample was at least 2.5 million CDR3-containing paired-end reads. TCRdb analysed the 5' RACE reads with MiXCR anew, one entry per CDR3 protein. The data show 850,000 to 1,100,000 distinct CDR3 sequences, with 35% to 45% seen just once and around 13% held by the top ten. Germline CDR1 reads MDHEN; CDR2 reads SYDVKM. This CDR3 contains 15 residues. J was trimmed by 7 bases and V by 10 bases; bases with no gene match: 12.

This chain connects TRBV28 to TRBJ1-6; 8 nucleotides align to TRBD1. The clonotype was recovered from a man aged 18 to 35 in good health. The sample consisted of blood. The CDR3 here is CAIPRSTGENSPLHF. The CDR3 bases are TGTGCCATCCCCCGTTCGACAGGGGAGAATTCACCCCTCCACTTT.